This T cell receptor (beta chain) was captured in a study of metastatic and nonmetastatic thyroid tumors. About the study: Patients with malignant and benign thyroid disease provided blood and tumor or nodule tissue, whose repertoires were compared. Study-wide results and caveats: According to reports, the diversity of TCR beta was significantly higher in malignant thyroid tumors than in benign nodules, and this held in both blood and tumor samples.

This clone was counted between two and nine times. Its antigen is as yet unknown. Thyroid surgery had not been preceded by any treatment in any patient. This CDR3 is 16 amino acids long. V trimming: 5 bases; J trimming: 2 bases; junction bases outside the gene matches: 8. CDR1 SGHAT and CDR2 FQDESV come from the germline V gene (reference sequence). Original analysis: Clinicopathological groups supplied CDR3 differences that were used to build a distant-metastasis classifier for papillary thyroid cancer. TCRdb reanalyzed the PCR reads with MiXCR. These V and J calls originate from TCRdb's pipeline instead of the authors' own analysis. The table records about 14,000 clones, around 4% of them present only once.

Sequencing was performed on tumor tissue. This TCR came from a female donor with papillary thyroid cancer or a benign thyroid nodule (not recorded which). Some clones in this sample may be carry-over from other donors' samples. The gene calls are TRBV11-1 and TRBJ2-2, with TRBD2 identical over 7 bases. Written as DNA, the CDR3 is TGTGCCAGCAGCGAATCCCGGGACTACAACACCGGGGAGCTGTTTTTT. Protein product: CASSESRDYNTGELFF. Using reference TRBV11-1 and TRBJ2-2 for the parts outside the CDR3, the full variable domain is EAEVAQSPRYKITEKSQAVAFWCDPISGHATLYWYRQILGQGPELLVQFQDESVVDDSQLPKDRFSAERLKGVDSTLKIQPAELGDSAMYLCASSESRDYNTGELFFGEGSRLTVL.